This TCR beta chain was retrieved from a study of blood T cell repertoires in COVID-19. Here immunoSEQ multiplex PCR was the method, and the copy in TCRdb shows in-frame clones only, minus some. The sample includes around 100,000 clones, approximately 86% seen only once; the top ten take about 4.6%. The source is a human donor in a cohort sampled during active COVID-19. The sample consisted of peripheral blood.

The CDR3 DNA reads TGCGCCAGCAGCTTGGAGGGACTAGGTTCCGAGACCCAGTACTTC. This sequence encodes CASSLEGLGSETQYF. This chain links TRBV5-1 with TRBJ2-5, with 8 bases fitting TRBD2. The germline CDR1 and CDR2 sequences are SGHRS and YFSETQ. Unmatched junction bases numbered 6, after V lost 0 bases and J lost 5 bases. This CDR3 spans 15 amino acids.